This T cell receptor beta chain was recovered during a study of response to subunit inactivated influenza vaccine. Study findings and constraints: Authors proposed each seasonal influenza vaccination draws in few new T cells.

This clonotype was detected many times. The antigen is undetermined. TCRdb re-analysed the RT-PCR reads in MiXCR, keeping a single row per CDR3 protein. This table has around 480,000 distinct CDR3 sequences, about a tenth appearing once. Trimming pared 5 bases from V and 1 base from J, leaving 9 bases between. The CDR3 length is 13 residues. CDR1 is SGHRS and CDR2 is YFSETQ in the germline V gene. The input for sequencing was PBMCs from blood, taken roughly 48 days after vaccination. The source of this sequence is a man in his fifties or sixties who received an inactivated influenza vaccine. J is TRBJ2-5 and V is TRBV5-1, with D perhaps TRBD2 (5 bases). The CDR3 protein is CASRGGRQETQYF. The CDR3 DNA reads as TGCGCCAGCAGAGGAGGACGCCAAGAGACCCAGTACTTC.